This T cell receptor (beta chain) stems from a study of Graves' ophthalmopathy and Graves' hyperthyroidism. TCR beta CDR3 regions were amplified from RNA transcripts. HTBI primers primed a first-round RT-PCR, and a second-round multiplex PCR followed. In TCRdb, the multiplex PCR reads were re-called with MiXCR into one record per CDR3 protein. The data contain hundreds of thousands of distinct CDR3 sequences, 20% to 25% of them seen just once; the ten biggest clones take up around 3%. CDR1 is MNHNS, CDR2 SASEGT, per germline. This CDR3 spans 17 amino acids. Trimming removed 7 bases from V and 4 bases from J; junction bases left unmatched: 17.

This sequence was found in a woman aged 18-29 years with stable Graves' hyperthyroidism. The V gene is TRBV6-1, the J gene TRBJ2-7; TRBD2 aligns across 9 bases. The specimen was peripheral blood. CDR3 sequence: CASTPAVPQRGVYEQYF. In DNA form, the CDR3 reads TGTGCCAGCACCCCAGCAGTTCCGCAGCGGGGGGTTTACGAGCAGTACTTC.